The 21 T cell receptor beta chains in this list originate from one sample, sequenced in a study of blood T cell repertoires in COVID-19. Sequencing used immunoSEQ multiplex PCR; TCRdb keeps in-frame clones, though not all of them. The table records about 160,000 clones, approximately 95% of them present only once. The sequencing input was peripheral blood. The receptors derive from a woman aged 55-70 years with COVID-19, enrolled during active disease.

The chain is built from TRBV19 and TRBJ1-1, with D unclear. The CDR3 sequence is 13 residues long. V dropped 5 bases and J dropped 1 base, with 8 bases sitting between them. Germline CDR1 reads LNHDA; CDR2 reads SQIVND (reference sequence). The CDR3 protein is CASSAYRNTEAFF. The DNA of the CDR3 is TGTGCCAGTAGTGCCTATAGGAACACTGAAGCTTTCTTT.

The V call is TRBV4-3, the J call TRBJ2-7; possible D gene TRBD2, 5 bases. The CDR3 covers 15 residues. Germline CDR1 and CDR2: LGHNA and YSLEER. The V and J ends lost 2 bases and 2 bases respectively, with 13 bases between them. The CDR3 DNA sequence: TGCGCCAGCAGCCAACAAAGCGGCCTAACCTACGAGCAGTACTTC. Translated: CASSQQSGLTYEQYF.

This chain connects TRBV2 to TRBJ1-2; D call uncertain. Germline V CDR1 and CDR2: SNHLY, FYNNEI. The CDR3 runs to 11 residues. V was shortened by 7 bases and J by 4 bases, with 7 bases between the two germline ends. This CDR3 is CASIQSYGYTF. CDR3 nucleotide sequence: TGTGCCAGCATACAGAGCTATGGCTACACCTTC.

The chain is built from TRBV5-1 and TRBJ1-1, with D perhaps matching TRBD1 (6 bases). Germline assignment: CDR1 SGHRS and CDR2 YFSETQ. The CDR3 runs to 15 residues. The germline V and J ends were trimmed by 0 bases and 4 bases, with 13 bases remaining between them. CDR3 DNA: TGCGCCAGCAGCTTGGAACCTCAAGGGGGCACTGAAGCTTTCTTT. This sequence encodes CASSLEPQGGTEAFF.

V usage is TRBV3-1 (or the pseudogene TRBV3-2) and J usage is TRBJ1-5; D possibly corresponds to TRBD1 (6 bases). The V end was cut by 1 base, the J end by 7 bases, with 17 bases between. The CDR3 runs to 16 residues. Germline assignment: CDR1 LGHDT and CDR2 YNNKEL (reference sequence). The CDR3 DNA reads TGTGCCAGCAGCCAAGGCCGTCACGAGGGGGAACAGCCCCAGCATTTT. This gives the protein CASSQGRHEGEQPQHF.

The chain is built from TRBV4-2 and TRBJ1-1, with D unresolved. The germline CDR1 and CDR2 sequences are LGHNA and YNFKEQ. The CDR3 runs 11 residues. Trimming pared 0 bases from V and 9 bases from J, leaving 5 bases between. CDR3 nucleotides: TGTGCCAGCAGCCAAGACGGGAAAGCTTTCTTT. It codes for CASSQDGKAFF.

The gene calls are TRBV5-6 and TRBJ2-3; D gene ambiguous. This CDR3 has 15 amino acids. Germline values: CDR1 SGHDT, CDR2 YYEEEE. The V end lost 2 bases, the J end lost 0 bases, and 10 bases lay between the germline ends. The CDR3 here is CASSLQRFSTDTQYF. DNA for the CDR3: TGTGCCAGCAGCTTACAGAGATTTAGCACAGATACGCAGTATTTT.

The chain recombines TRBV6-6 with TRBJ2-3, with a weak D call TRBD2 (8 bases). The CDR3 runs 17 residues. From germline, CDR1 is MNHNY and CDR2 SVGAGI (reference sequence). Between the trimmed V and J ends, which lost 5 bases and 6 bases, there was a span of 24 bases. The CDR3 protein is CASSPGLAGGLRDTQYF. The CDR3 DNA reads TGTGCCAGCAGTCCCGGACTAGCAGGGGGGTTAAGGGATACGCAGTATTTT.

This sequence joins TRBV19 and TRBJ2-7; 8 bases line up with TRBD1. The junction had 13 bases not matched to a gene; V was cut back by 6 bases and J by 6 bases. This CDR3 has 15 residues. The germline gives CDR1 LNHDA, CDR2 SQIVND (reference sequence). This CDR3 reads CASSVSRSRGREQYF. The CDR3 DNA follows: TGTGCCAGTAGCGTCTCTCGATCCAGGGGGCGCGAGCAGTACTTC.

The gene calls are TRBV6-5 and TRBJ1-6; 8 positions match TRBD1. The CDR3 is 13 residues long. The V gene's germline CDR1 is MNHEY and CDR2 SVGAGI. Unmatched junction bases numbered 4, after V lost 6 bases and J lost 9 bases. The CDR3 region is CASRDREGSPLHF. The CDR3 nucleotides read TGTGCCAGCAGGGACAGGGAGGGTTCACCCCTCCACTTT.

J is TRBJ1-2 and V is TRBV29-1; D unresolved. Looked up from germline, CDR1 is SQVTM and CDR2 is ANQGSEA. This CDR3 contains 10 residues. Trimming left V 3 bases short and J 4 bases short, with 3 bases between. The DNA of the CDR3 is TGCAGCGTTGACGGCTATGGCTACACCTTC. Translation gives CSVDGYGYTF.

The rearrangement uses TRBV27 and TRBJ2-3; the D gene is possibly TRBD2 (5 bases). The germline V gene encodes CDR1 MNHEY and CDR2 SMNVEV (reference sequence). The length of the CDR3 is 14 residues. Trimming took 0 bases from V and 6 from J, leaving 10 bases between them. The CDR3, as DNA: TGTGCCAGCAGTTTATCAGGAAGAGGGGATACGCAGTATTTT. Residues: CASSLSGRGDTQYF.

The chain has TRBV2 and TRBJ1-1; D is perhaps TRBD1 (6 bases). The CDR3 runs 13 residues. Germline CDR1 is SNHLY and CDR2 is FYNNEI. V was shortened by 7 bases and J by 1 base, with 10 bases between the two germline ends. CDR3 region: CASKRDTNTEAFF. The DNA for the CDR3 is TGTGCCAGCAAGCGGGACACGAACACTGAAGCTTTCTTT.

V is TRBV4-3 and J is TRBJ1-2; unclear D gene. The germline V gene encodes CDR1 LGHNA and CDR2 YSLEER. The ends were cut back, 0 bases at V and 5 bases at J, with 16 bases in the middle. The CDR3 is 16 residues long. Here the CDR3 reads CASSQDSRTEGYGYTF. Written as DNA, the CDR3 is TGCGCCAGCAGCCAAGATAGTCGGACGGAGGGATATGGCTACACCTTC.

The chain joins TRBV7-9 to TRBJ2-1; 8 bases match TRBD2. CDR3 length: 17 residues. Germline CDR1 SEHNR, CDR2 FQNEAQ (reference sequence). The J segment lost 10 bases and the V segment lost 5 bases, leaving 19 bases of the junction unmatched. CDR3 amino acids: CASSPAVAGILFGEQFF. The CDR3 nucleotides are TGTGCCAGCAGCCCAGCCGTAGCGGGGATACTTTTTGGGGAGCAGTTCTTC.

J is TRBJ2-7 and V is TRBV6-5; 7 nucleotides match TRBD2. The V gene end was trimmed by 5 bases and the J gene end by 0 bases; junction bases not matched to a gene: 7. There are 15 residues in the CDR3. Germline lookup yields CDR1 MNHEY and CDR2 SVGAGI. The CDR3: CASSRAGLSSYEQYF. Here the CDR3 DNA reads TGTGCCAGCAGTCGAGCGGGGCTAAGCTCCTACGAGCAGTACTTC.

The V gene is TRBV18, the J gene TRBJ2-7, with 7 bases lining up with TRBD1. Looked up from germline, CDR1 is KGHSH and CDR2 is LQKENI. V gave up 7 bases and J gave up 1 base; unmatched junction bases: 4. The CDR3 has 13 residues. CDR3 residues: CASLGQESYEQYF. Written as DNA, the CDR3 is TGTGCCAGCTTAGGACAGGAATCCTACGAGCAGTACTTC.

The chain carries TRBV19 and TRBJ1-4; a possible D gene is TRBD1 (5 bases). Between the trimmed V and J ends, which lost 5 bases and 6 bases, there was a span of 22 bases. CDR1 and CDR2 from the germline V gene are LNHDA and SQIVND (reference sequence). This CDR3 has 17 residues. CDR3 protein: CASSLGPPDRRHEKLFF. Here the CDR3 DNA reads TGTGCCAGTAGTCTGGGGCCCCCGGACCGCCGTCATGAAAAACTGTTTTTT.

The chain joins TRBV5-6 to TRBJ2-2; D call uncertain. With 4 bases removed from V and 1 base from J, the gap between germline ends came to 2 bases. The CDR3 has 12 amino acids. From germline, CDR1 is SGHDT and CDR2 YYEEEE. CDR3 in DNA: TGTGCCAGCAGCCAGAACACCGGGGAGCTGTTTTTT. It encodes CASSQNTGELFF.

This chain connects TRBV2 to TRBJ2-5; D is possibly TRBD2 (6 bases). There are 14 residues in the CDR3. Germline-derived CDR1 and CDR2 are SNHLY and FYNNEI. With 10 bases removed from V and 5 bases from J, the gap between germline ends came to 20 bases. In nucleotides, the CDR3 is TGTGCCAACATGGGGAGAGGGGCGGGGGAGACCCAGTACTTC. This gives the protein CANMGRGAGETQYF.

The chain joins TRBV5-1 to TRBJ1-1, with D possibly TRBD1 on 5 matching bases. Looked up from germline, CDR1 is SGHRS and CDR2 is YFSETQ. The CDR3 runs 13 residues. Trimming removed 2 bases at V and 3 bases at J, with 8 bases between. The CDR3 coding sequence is TGCGCCAGCAGCTTAGACAGTCACACTGAAGCTTTCTTT. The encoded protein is CASSLDSHTEAFF. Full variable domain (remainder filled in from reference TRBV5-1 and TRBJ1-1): KAGVTQTPRYLIKTRGQQVTLSCSPISGHRSVSWYQQTPGQGLQFLFEYFSETQRNKGNFPGRFSGRQFSNSRSEMNVSTLELGDSALYLCASSLDSHTEAFFGQGTRLTVV.